The rows below give T cell receptor beta chains drawn from one sample of a study of CD8+ T cells in alopecia areata. Using immunoSEQ multiplex PCR, the repertoire was profiled, and TCRdb retains in-frame clones only, with some absent. Among 140,000 to 150,000 clones, approximately 50% were seen once, and the ten largest hold around 1%. The input for sequencing was CD4+ T cells sorted from blood, taken at week 0. These receptors were collected from a human donor with alopecia areata. Each CDR3 is given with its conserved first and last residue. The D gene is left open where the match is weak. Where a row states a size, it is once, few, many or the class of an expanded clone; other rows omit it.

TRBV5-1	TRBJ2-7	TRBD2	NA	CASRLLAGGPGEQYF	TGCGCCAGCCGTCTCTTAGCGGGAGGGCCGGGCGAGCAGTACTTC
TRBV4-3	TRBJ2-7	NA	NA	CASSQNRVGPYEQYF	TGCGCCAGCAGCCAAAACAGGGTCGGGCCCTACGAGCAGTACTTC
TRBV30	TRBJ2-2	NA	NA	CAWSRGGGAGELFF	TGTGCCTGGAGTAGGGGAGGTGGAGCCGGGGAGCTGTTTTTT
TRBV5-4	TRBJ2-7	TRBD2	few	CASSLEAGTYEQYF	TGTGCCAGCAGCTTGGAAGCGGGAACCTACGAGCAGTACTTC
TRBV6-1	TRBJ2-3	NA	once	CASRDLTDTQYF	TGTGCCAGCCGGGATCTCACAGATACGCAGTATTTT
TRBV7-2	TRBJ2-5	TRBD2	few	CASSLKREEETQYF	TGTGCCAGCAGCCTCAAGCGGGAGGAGGAGACCCAGTACTTC
TRBV27	TRBJ2-7	NA	NA	CASSSPGRTGPYF	TGTGCCAGCAGTTCCCCAGGGCGGACGGGGCCTTACTTC
TRBV14	TRBJ1-2	NA	NA	CASSQVPGNGYTF	TGTGCCAGCAGCCAAGTCCCAGGGAACGGCTACACCTTC
TRBV29-1	TRBJ1-2	NA	few	CSVHPGNYGYTF	TGCAGCGTACATCCAGGGAACTATGGCTACACCTTC
TRBV7-2	TRBJ2-5	NA	NA	CASSPEVAEETQYF	TGTGCCAGCAGCCCTGAGGTAGCGGAAGAGACCCAGTACTTC
TRBV7-2	TRBJ2-7	TRBD2	few	CASSLEGTSGGQEQYF	TGTGCCAGCAGCTTAGAGGGGACTAGCGGGGGCCAAGAGCAGTACTTC
TRBV2	TRBJ1-5	NA	NA	CAGNRDRNQPQHF	TGTGCCGGCAACCGGGACCGAAATCAGCCCCAGCATTTT
TRBV2	TRBJ1-5	NA	NA	CASSEGRQVNARWHF	TGTGCCAGCAGTGAAGGAAGGCAGGTTAATGCCCGGTGGCATTTT
TRBV5-1	TRBJ2-7	TRBD2	NA	CASSLSSGAYEQYF	TGCGCCAGCAGCTTGTCTAGCGGGGCCTACGAGCAGTACTTC